Given below is one T cell receptor beta chain in context. The antigen remains undetermined. This entry is derived from a study of cytomegalovirus exposure and HLA in healthy donors. The study's findings and limits: Reportedly, fewer N-insertions than the roughly 600-donor mean appeared in an Asian-associated ancestry cluster in a later analysis. The authors enumerated roughly 160 TCR beta chains as linked to cytomegalovirus.

PCR amplification relied on 60 Vbeta primers (plus 13 Jbeta primers). Here immunoSEQ multiplex PCR was the method, and the copy in TCRdb shows in-frame clones only, minus some. Seen here are about 160,000 clones, roughly 84% observed once, and the top ten hold approximately 1.6%. Trimming removed 4 bases from V and 3 bases from J, with 13 bases in between. Germline V gene lookup returns CDR1 LNHDA and CDR2 SQIVND (reference sequence). The CDR3 is made up of 14 amino acids. The genes are TRBV19 and TRBJ2-7, with a tentative D call TRBD2 (6 bases). The source is a male donor in good health and CMV-seronegative. Sequenced input: PBMCs. CDR3 sequence: CASSTQEGLYEQYF. CDR3 DNA sequence: TGTGCCAGTAGTACACAGGAGGGACTCTACGAGCAGTACTTC. Looking up the rest from reference TRBV19 and TRBJ2-7 gives the full variable domain: DGGITQSPKYLFRKEGQNVTLSCEQNLNHDAMYWYRQDPGQGLRLIYYSQIVNDFQKGDIAEGYSVSREKKESFPLTVTSAQKNPTAFYLCASSTQEGLYEQYFGPGTRLTVT.